Below, 21 T cell receptor beta chains from the same sample are listed, as sequenced in a study of T cell clusters in autoimmune cytopenias. Multiplex touch-down PCR amplified TRB using TRB-A and TRB-B pools in one tube. With the multiplex PCR reads reprocessed, TCRdb shows one record per CDR3 protein and no DNA. This sample's table reports around 8,000 distinct CDR3 sequences. Roughly 40,000 genome equivalents of blood DNA were amplified for TRB. The source material was peripheral blood. The origin of the receptors is a human donor with an autoimmune cytopenia or autoimmune hepatitis (not recorded which).

The chain uses TRBV30 and TRBJ1-2; TCRdb returns TRBD1, unconfirmable since there is no DNA. The germline V gene has CDR1 GTSNPN and CDR2 SVGIG (reference sequence). The CDR3 spans 14 residues. CDR3 protein: CAWGRRGERWGYTF.

This chain links TRBV27 with TRBJ2-5. The CDR3 is 14 amino acids. Germline V lookup: CDR1 MNHEY, CDR2 SMNVEV (reference sequence). The CDR3 is CASSLLAAQETQYF.

The V call is TRBV20-1, the J call TRBJ2-3. The germline V gene has CDR1 DFQATT and CDR2 SNEGSKA (reference sequence). This CDR3 has 12 amino acids. The CDR3 here is CSATDSTDTQYF.

V usage is TRBV19 and J usage is TRBJ1-1. CDR3 length equals 13 residues. From germline, CDR1 is LNHDA and CDR2 SQIVND (reference sequence). The CDR3 here is CASSTWMNTEAFF.

This clonotype counts as medium-sized by frequency. This rearrangement joins TRBV27 to TRBJ1-1; TCRdb gives TRBD1 as the D gene, but with no DNA this cannot be confirmed. The CDR3 consists of 14 residues. CDR1 is MNHEY and CDR2 is SMNVEV in the germline V gene (reference sequence). The CDR3 sequence is CASSFGGLVTEAFF.

In terms of frequency, this clonotype is medium-sized (0.01 to 0.1%). This sequence joins TRBV5-1 and TRBJ2-3; absent DNA, TCRdb's TRBD2 call cannot be checked. Germline values: CDR1 SGHRS, CDR2 YFSETQ. The CDR3 totals 17 residues. CDR3 loop: CASSLASGGASTDTQYF.

The chain couples TRBV5-5 to TRBJ1-3; checking the TCRdb D call of TRBD1 is not possible without DNA. Germline lookup yields CDR1 SGHKS and CDR2 YYEKEE (reference sequence). The CDR3 has 15 residues. The CDR3 protein is CASSLQGRAGNTIYF.

This chain connects TRBV13 to TRBJ1-4; TCRdb gives TRBD1 as the D gene, but with no DNA this cannot be confirmed. Germline assignment: CDR1 PRHDT and CDR2 FYEKMQ (reference sequence). There are 15 residues in the CDR3. The CDR3 loop reads CASSHRTGGYEKLFF.

Judged by frequency, this clonotype is medium-sized. This chain joins TRBV6-5 and TRBJ2-5; TCRdb proposes TRBD1, but this gene call is untestable without DNA. Looked up from germline, CDR1 is MNHEY and CDR2 is SVGAGI. CDR3 length: 15 amino acids. The CDR3 is CASSYSHRDDGTQYF.

V usage is TRBV30 and J usage is TRBJ1-2; the TCRdb call, TRBD1, lacks DNA for checking. CDR1 and CDR2 (germline): GTSNPN, SVGIG (reference sequence). The CDR3 has 13 residues. CDR3 amino acids: CAWSALTGVGYTF.

This clonotype is identified as medium-sized from frequency. The chain is built from TRBV6-1 and TRBJ2-5; absent DNA, TCRdb's TRBD1 call cannot be checked. This CDR3 is 14 amino acids long. Looked up from germline, CDR1 is MNHNS and CDR2 is SASEGT. The chain's CDR3 is CASSGYGQGETQYF.

This sequence joins TRBV18 and TRBJ1-2; there is no DNA to check the TCRdb D call of TRBD1. CDR1 KGHSH and CDR2 LQKENI come from the germline V gene. This CDR3 spans 14 amino acids. The CDR3 region is CASSPSGPTYGYTF.

This clonotype is identified as medium-sized (0.01 to 0.1%) from frequency. CDR3 protein: CASSYYGATDTQYF. The chain recombines TRBV6-2 or TRBV6-3 with TRBJ2-3. The CDR3 contains 14 residues. In germline, CDR1 is MNHEY, CDR2 SVGEGT.

This clonotype counts as medium-sized (0.01 to 0.1%) by frequency. This chain links TRBV6-2 or TRBV6-3 with TRBJ2-7. The CDR3 is made up of 13 amino acids. Germline V gene lookup returns CDR1 MNHEY and CDR2 SVGEGT. CDR3 region: CASSKQGSYEQYF.

V gene TRBV20-1 combines with J gene TRBJ2-3; the D gene TCRdb calls, TRBD2, cannot be checked with no DNA. Looked up from germline, CDR1 is DFQATT and CDR2 is SNEGSKA (reference sequence). The CDR3 loop spans 14 amino acids. The CDR3 is CSASSGLKSRAQYF.

According to its frequency, this clonotype is medium-sized. The CDR3 spells CASSPAGYGDGYTF. The chain combines TRBV19 with TRBJ1-2. Germline values: CDR1 LNHDA, CDR2 SQIVND (reference sequence). The CDR3 has 14 amino acids.

The chain is built from TRBV10-2 and TRBJ1-6; TCRdb outputs TRBD1, but without DNA this stays unchecked. Germline V gene sequence: CDR1 WSHSY, CDR2 SAAADI. The CDR3 is made up of 15 amino acids. The CDR3 protein is CASSEVGQGASPLHF.

The chain employs TRBV5-4 and TRBJ1-3; no DNA is available, so the TRBD1 call from TCRdb remains unchecked. This CDR3 spans 19 amino acids. The germline CDR1 and CDR2 sequences are SGHNT and YYREEE (reference sequence). CDR3 loop: CASSFRDRERLHSGNTIYF.

The J gene is TRBJ2-5, the V gene TRBV10-3; TCRdb lists TRBD1, though no DNA is available to test this call. This CDR3 spans 13 amino acids. Looked up from germline, CDR1 is ENHRY and CDR2 is SYGVKD. This CDR3 is CAIRPGGQETQYF.

The chain links TRBV10-3 to TRBJ1-1. Germline V lookup: CDR1 ENHRY, CDR2 SYGVKD. The length of the CDR3 is 12 residues. CDR3 region: CAISLMNTEAFF.

This clonotype is classed as medium-sized by frequency. The gene calls are TRBV30 and TRBJ2-7. Germline-derived CDR1 and CDR2 are GTSNPN and SVGIG (reference sequence). CDR3 size: 14 residues. This chain's CDR3 is CAWSVLHFTYEQYF.